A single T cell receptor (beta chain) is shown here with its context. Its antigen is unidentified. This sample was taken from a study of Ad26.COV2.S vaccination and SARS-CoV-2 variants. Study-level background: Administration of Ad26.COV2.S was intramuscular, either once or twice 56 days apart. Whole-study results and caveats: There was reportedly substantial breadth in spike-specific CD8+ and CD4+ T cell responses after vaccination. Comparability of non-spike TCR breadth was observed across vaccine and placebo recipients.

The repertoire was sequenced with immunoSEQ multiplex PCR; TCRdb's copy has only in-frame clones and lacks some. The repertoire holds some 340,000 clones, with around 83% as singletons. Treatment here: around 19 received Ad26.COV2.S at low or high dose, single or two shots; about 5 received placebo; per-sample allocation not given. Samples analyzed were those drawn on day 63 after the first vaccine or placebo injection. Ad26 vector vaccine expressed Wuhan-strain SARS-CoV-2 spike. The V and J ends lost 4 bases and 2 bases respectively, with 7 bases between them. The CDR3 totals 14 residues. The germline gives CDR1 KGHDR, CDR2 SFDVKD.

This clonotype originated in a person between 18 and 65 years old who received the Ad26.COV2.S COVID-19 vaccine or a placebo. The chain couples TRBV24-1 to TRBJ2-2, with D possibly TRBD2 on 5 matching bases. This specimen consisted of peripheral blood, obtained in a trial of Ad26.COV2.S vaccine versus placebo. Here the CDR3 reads CATSEAENTGELFF. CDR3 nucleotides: TGTGCCACCAGTGAAGCGGAAAACACCGGGGAGCTGTTTTTT.